The clone carrying this T cell receptor beta chain came up a few times. These data originate in a study of T-cell reconstitution after alpha-beta-depleted transplantation in children. Germline CDR1 reads SNHLY; CDR2 reads FYNNEI. Trimming removed 6 bases from V and 4 bases from J; junction bases left unmatched: 5. The CDR3 covers 14 residues. Preparation of the TCRbeta library involved a method that used unique molecular identifiers. TCRdb reprocessed the PCR reads with MiXCR, giving one entry per CDR3 protein. The data show about 360,000 distinct CDR3 sequences, about an eighth seen once. The rearrangement uses TRBV2 and TRBJ2-5, with 10 bases lining up with TRBD1. The source material was PBMCs, sampled from the stem cell graft. The receptor was isolated from a human donor who donated a stem cell graft to a child with Fanconi anemia. CDR3 in amino acids: CASSRDRGRETQYF. In nucleotides, the CDR3 is TGTGCCAGCAGCCGGGACAGGGGTCGAGAGACCCAGTACTTC. Full variable domain (outside the CDR3, taken from reference TRBV2 and TRBJ2-5): EPEVTQTPSHQVTQMGQEVILRCVPISNHLYFYWYRQILGQKVEFLVSFYNNEISEKSEIFDDQFSVERPDGSNFTLKIRSTKLEDSAMYFCASSRDRGRETQYFGPGTRLLVL.